The 29 T cell receptor beta chains reported below all come from one sample, sequenced in a study of T cells after posttransplantation cyclophosphamide. The method was immunoSEQ multiplex PCR; TCRdb's version includes in-frame clones alone and lacks a portion of them. The repertoire consists of 41,000 or so clones, none detected only once. The sample consisted of PBMCs. All receptors derive from a man aged 30 to 39 in good health and a related stem cell transplant donor.

This clone came up many times. The chain joins TRBV5-1 to TRBJ2-5; 10 bases match TRBD2. This CDR3 comprises 16 residues. Germline lookup yields CDR1 SGHRS and CDR2 YFSETQ. The V segment lost 4 bases and the J segment 1 base; nucleotides outside the gene matches: 7. The CDR3 nucleotides are TGCGCCAGCAGCCCCGCTAGCGGGGGACTCCAAGAGACCCAGTACTTC. Protein sequence: CASSPASGGLQETQYF.

This clone showed up many times. This chain uses TRBV19 with TRBJ2-3; the D gene is possibly TRBD1 (5 bases). The CDR3 is 16 residues long. CDR1 and CDR2 from the germline V gene are LNHDA and SQIVND (reference sequence). V was trimmed by 5 bases and J by 0 bases, leaving 15 bases between them. The CDR3 loop reads CASSLGAGYSTDTQYF. The CDR3 bases are TGTGCCAGTAGTCTAGGCGCAGGGTATAGCACAGATACGCAGTATTTT. Based on the CDR3 plus reference TRBV19 and TRBJ2-3, the full variable domain is DGGITQSPKYLFRKEGQNVTLSCEQNLNHDAMYWYRQDPGQGLRLIYYSQIVNDFQKGDIAEGYSVSREKKESFPLTVTSAQKNPTAFYLCASSLGAGYSTDTQYFGPGTRLTVL.

This clone was recorded many times. J is TRBJ2-7 and V is TRBV18, with 9 bases lining up with TRBD1. V was clipped by 1 base and J by 0 bases; unmatched bases: 4. The CDR3 runs 16 residues. Germline-derived CDR1 and CDR2 are KGHSH and LQKENI. CDR3 in amino acids: CASSPRDRGTSYEQYF. The CDR3 region has the DNA TGTGCCAGCTCACCACGAGACAGGGGGACCTCCTACGAGCAGTACTTC.

Many counts were recorded for this clone. The chain is built from TRBV5-5 and TRBJ1-4; D possibly corresponds to TRBD1 (5 bases). Trimming took 4 bases from V and 1 from J, leaving 14 bases between them. CDR1 and CDR2 (germline): SGHKS, YYEKEE (reference sequence). CDR3 length: 16 residues. This CDR3 is CASSEPGLGTNEKLFF. The DNA for the CDR3 is TGTGCCAGCAGCGAGCCAGGGTTGGGAACTAATGAAAAACTGTTTTTT.

In this sample, this clone turned up a few times. J is TRBJ1-5 and V is TRBV5-6; D unresolved. V shed 4 bases and J shed 1 base, with 15 bases lying between them. Looked up from germline, CDR1 is SGHDT and CDR2 is YYEEEE. This CDR3 spans 16 amino acids. As DNA, the CDR3 is TGTGCCAGCAGCACGCAGAAGGGTACGAGCAATCAGCCCCAGCATTTT. This sequence encodes CASSTQKGTSNQPQHF.

There are many counts of this clone. The V gene is TRBV7-2, the J gene TRBJ1-2; tentative D call: TRBD1 (6 bases). The CDR3 is made up of 15 amino acids. CDR1 is SGHTA, CDR2 FQGNSA, per germline. The germline V and J ends were trimmed by 0 bases and 4 bases, with 12 bases remaining between them. CDR3 loop: CASSLAKGVSYGYTF. In DNA form, the CDR3 reads TGTGCCAGCAGCTTAGCGAAGGGGGTGAGCTATGGCTACACCTTC.

This clone was found many times. This chain connects TRBV19 to TRBJ2-6; 8 positions match TRBD1. The CDR3 is 18 residues long. The V segment lost 7 bases and the J segment 0 bases; nucleotides outside the gene matches: 11. Germline V gene lookup returns CDR1 LNHDA and CDR2 SQIVND (reference sequence). The CDR3 sequence is CASTETGTGISGANVLTF. The CDR3 DNA reads as TGTGCCAGTACTGAAACCGGGACAGGAATCTCTGGGGCCAACGTCCTGACTTTC.

This clone has ten or more counts. The genes are TRBV10-3 and TRBJ1-2, with 9 bases that match TRBD1. Germline V gene lookup returns CDR1 ENHRY and CDR2 SYGVKD. The V gene end was trimmed by 2 bases and the J gene end by 4 bases; junction bases not matched to a gene: 5. The CDR3 runs 15 residues. As DNA, the CDR3 is TGTGCCATCAGTGAGGGGACAGGGATGACCTATGGCTACACCTTC. This encodes CAISEGTGMTYGYTF.

This clone was detected many times. J is TRBJ1-2 and V is TRBV5-4, with a weak D call TRBD1 (6 bases). Trimming pared 1 base from V and 4 bases from J, leaving 17 bases between. Germline V gene lookup returns CDR1 SGHNT and CDR2 YYREEE (reference sequence). The CDR3 sequence is 16 residues long. CDR3 sequence: CASSLTGQSSIYGYTF. DNA of the CDR3: TGTGCCAGCAGCTTGACTGGACAGTCGTCGATCTATGGCTACACCTTC.

This clone was seen more than once but under ten times. The chain couples TRBV6-1 to TRBJ1-1; D is perhaps TRBD1 (5 bases). Germline V CDR1 and CDR2: MNHNS, SASEGT. V was trimmed by 3 bases and J by 9 bases, leaving 14 bases between them. CDR3 size: 13 residues. This CDR3 is CASSEARGEKAFF. CDR3 in DNA: TGTGCCAGCAGTGAGGCCCGGGGGGAAAAAGCTTTCTTT.

This clone was picked up many times. The chain couples TRBV12-3 or TRBV12-4 to TRBJ2-1; 10 bases map to TRBD1. The CDR3 totals 14 residues. V dropped 5 bases and J dropped 8; count of bases not matched to a gene: 6. The CDR3 DNA follows: TGTGCCAGCAGTCAGGGGACAGGGGACGATGAGCAGTTCTTC. Translated, it gives CASSQGTGDDEQFF.

The sample holds a few counts of this clone. The chain carries TRBV7-6 and TRBJ2-3, with 8 nucleotides matching TRBD2. Germline V gene lookup returns CDR1 SGHVS and CDR2 FNYEAQ. The CDR3 loop spans 17 amino acids. V trimming: 6 bases; J trimming: 3 bases; junction bases outside the gene matches: 14. The CDR3 spells CASSYAAIGGGTDTQYF. The CDR3 DNA is TGTGCCAGCAGTTACGCAGCGATCGGGGGGGGTACAGATACGCAGTATTTT.

This clone was seen at least ten times. The V and J genes are TRBV14 and TRBJ1-4; D is unresolved. The CDR3 is made up of 16 amino acids. Per the germline V gene, CDR1 is SGHDN and CDR2 is FVKESK. V lost 0 bases and J 1 base, leaving 9 bases between the germline ends. CDR3 loop: CASSQDLPGTNEKLFF. The DNA of the CDR3 is TGTGCCAGCAGCCAAGATTTACCAGGAACTAATGAAAAACTGTTTTTT.

This clone has a count of ten or more. The chain recombines TRBV19 with TRBJ2-1; 12 bases are shared with TRBD2. This CDR3 spans 15 amino acids. The trim removed 5 bases at V and 9 bases at J, leaving 8 bases unmatched. Germline assignment: CDR1 LNHDA and CDR2 SQIVND (reference sequence). The CDR3 DNA sequence: TGTGCCAGTAGTTTCGGACTAGCGGGGTCAGGTGAGCAGTTCTTC. Its protein product is CASSFGLAGSGEQFF.

This clone appeared many times. The J gene is TRBJ1-5, the V gene TRBV18, with 7 bases aligning to TRBD1. CDR1 KGHSH and CDR2 LQKENI come from the germline V gene. The CDR3 length is 14 residues. Trimming at V came to 5 bases and at J to 7 bases, leaving 8 bases not matched to a gene. CDR3 amino acids: CASSSDRVAQPQHF. CDR3 bases: TGTGCCAGCTCAAGTGACAGGGTGGCCCAGCCCCAGCATTTT. Full variable domain (remainder filled in from reference TRBV18 and TRBJ1-5): NAGVMQNPRHLVRRRGQEARLRCSPMKGHSHVYWYRQLPEEGLKFMVYLQKENIIDESGMPKERFSAEFPKEGPSILRIQQVVRGDSAAYFCASSSDRVAQPQHFGDGTRLSIL.

This clone showed up many times. J is TRBJ2-5 and V is TRBV19, with 8 bases that match TRBD2. Germline-derived CDR1 and CDR2 are LNHDA and SQIVND (reference sequence). V gave up 5 bases and J gave up 2 bases; unmatched junction bases: 7. This CDR3 has 15 amino acids. CDR3: CASSATGTRQETQYF. The CDR3 coding sequence is TGTGCCAGTAGTGCGACCGGGACTAGACAAGAGACCCAGTACTTC.

This clone was recorded at least ten times. The chain recombines TRBV7-6 with TRBJ1-1; possibly TRBD1 for D (5 bases). Trimming left V 3 bases short and J 5 bases short, with 13 bases between. This CDR3 region has 14 residues. CDR1 and CDR2 from the germline V gene are SGHVS and FNYEAQ. The CDR3 region has the DNA TGTGCCAGCAGCTTCAAAGGACAAGTTACTGAAGCTTTCTTT. Encoded protein: CASSFKGQVTEAFF.

This clone was recorded a few times. The junction shows a germline mismatch at one end, possibly a read error. The chain has TRBV28 and TRBJ1-6; 11 bases map to TRBD1. Germline assignment: CDR1 MDHEN and CDR2 SYDVKM. The CDR3 totals 15 residues. As DNA, the CDR3 is TGTGCCAGCAGCTTATCCGGGACAGGGGGACCGCCCCTCCACTTT. Translation gives CASSLSGTGGPPLHF.

Ten or more counts support this clone. The CDR3 region is CASLTYPRGYGYTF. The DNA for the CDR3 is TGTGCCAGCCTAACATATCCCCGGGGCTATGGCTACACCTTC. This chain connects TRBV28 to TRBJ1-2; D remains ambiguous. Germline V gives CDR1 MDHEN, CDR2 SYDVKM. V was trimmed by 8 bases and J by 4 bases, leaving 17 bases between them. This CDR3 comprises 14 residues.

The sample holds many counts of this clone. The genes are TRBV18 and TRBJ2-3; D unclear. CDR3 size: 13 residues. Trimming stripped 6 bases from V and 4 bases from J, with 11 bases between. Germline CDR1 reads KGHSH; CDR2 reads LQKENI. CDR3: CASSRTVADTQYF. The CDR3 DNA reads TGTGCCAGCTCCCGAACTGTCGCAGATACGCAGTATTTT.

The chain joins TRBV6-5 to TRBJ1-1; the match to TRBD1 covers 10 bases. The CDR3 covers 16 residues. Losses at the gene ends were 2 bases for V and 2 bases for J; bases not matched to a gene: 5. The germline CDR1 and CDR2 sequences are MNHEY and SVGAGI. The CDR3 DNA follows: TGTGCCAGCAGTTACGACGGGACAGGGGCCAACACTGAAGCTTTCTTT. It translates to CASSYDGTGANTEAFF.

In this sample, this clone turned up many times. The chain combines TRBV6-5 with TRBJ1-1, with TRBD1 as a possible D gene (6 bases). The germline V gene encodes CDR1 MNHEY and CDR2 SVGAGI. The CDR3 extends over 13 amino acids. V gave up 8 bases and J gave up 6 bases, with 16 bases separating them. The CDR3 is CASGRRGPSEAFF. In DNA, the CDR3 is TGTGCCAGCGGGCGCAGGGGACCCTCTGAAGCTTTCTTT.

This clone was observed at least ten times. The chain has TRBV5-1 and TRBJ2-7, with TRBD2 as a possible D gene (7 bases). Germline V gives CDR1 SGHRS, CDR2 YFSETQ. Trimming pared 0 bases from V and 1 base from J, leaving 14 bases between. The CDR3 spans 16 residues. In DNA form, the CDR3 reads TGCGCCAGCAGCTTGGCCGTTGCGGGGGCGTCCTACGAGCAGTACTTC. Its translation is CASSLAVAGASYEQYF.

This chain uses TRBV12-3 or TRBV12-4 with TRBJ2-2, with 7 bases matching TRBD1. With V trimmed by 2 bases and J by 5 bases, 2 bases remained unmatched. The CDR3 is 14 residues long. The DNA for the CDR3 is TGTGCCAGCAGTTTAACAGGGGAAACCGGGGAGCTGTTTTTT. As protein: CASSLTGETGELFF.

This clone was seen many times. CDR3 protein: CASRRSGVGGYGYTF. The CDR3 DNA sequence: TGTGCCAGCAGGCGAAGTGGGGTGGGGGGCTATGGCTACACCTTC. J is TRBJ1-2 and V is TRBV6-1; D perhaps matches TRBD1 (5 bases). With 6 bases removed from V and 4 bases from J, the gap between germline ends came to 18 bases. This CDR3 spans 15 amino acids. Per germline, CDR1 MNHNS and CDR2 SASEGT.

In this sample, this clone turned up many times. This chain uses TRBV10-3 with TRBJ2-7, with 11 positions matching TRBD1. The trim removed 10 bases at V and 2 bases at J, leaving 7 bases unmatched. The germline gives CDR1 ENHRY, CDR2 SYGVKD. This CDR3 is 14 amino acids long. CDR3 bases: TGTGCCACCGCGGGACAGGGGGAGACCTACGAGCAGTACTTC. Translating it yields CATAGQGETYEQYF.

This clone was recorded many times. The CDR3 region is CASTSGGYNEQFF. Here the CDR3 DNA reads TGTGCCAGTACGAGCGGGGGCTACAATGAGCAGTTCTTC. V usage is TRBV6-6 and J usage is TRBJ2-1; TRBD2 agrees at 8 bases. CDR3 length: 13 residues. Germline CDR1 is MNHNY and CDR2 is SVGAGI (reference sequence). J was trimmed by 3 bases and V by 9 bases; bases with no gene match: 4.

This clone was counted many times. J is TRBJ2-1 and V is TRBV9; TRBD1 aligns across 8 bases. The junction had 10 bases not matched to a gene; V was cut back by 2 bases and J by 6 bases. Germline assignment: CDR1 SGDLS and CDR2 YYNGEE. The length of the CDR3 is 16 residues. The CDR3 DNA reads TGTGCCAGCAGCGTGGGTCCGGGACAGGTAATCAATGAGCAGTTCTTC. It is translated as CASSVGPGQVINEQFF. Filled out from reference TRBV9 and TRBJ2-1, the complete variable domain reads DSGVTQTPKHLITATGQRVTLRCSPRSGDLSVYWYQQSLDQGLQFLIQYYNGEERAKGNILERFSAQQFPDLHSELNLSSLELGDSALYFCASSVGPGQVINEQFFGPGTRLTVL.

This clone has a count of ten or more. The chain carries TRBV27 and TRBJ2-1; TRBD2 matches 8 bases. V lost 7 bases, J lost 9 bases, and 11 bases stayed unmatched. The CDR3 has 14 amino acids. Germline lookup yields CDR1 MNHEY and CDR2 SMNVEV (reference sequence). Here the CDR3 reads CASKYGGAAIEQFF. The CDR3 nucleotides read TGTGCCAGCAAGTACGGGGGGGCCGCCATTGAGCAGTTCTTC.